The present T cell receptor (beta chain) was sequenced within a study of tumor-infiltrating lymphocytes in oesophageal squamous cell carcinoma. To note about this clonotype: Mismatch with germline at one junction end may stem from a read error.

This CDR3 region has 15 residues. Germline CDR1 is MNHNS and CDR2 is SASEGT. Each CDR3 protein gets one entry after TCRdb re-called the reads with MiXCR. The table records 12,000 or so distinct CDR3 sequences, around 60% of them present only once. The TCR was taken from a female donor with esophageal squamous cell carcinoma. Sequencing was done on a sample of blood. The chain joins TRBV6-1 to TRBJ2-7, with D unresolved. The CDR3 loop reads CASSELLKYNSPLHF. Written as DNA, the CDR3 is TGTGCCAGCAGTGAACTTCTGAAATATAATTCACCCCTCCACTTC.